Listed here is a single T cell receptor beta chain. The sample originates from a study of chemoradiotherapy in HPV16-positive cancers. Some clones are missing from TCRdb's copy, which holds only in-frame ones; the method was immunoSEQ multiplex PCR. The profile covers about 13,000 clones, with roughly 84% appearing a single time and 5.8% taken by the ten largest. Sequenced material: blood, taken from a patient who underwent chemoradiotherapy. This sequence was found in a human donor with HPV-associated anogenital cancer.

CDR3: CASSQRQGRNTIYF. The CDR3 coding sequence is TGTGCCAGCAGCCAGCGACAGGGAAGAAACACCATATATTTT. The chain has TRBV7-2 and TRBJ1-3; 7 bases match TRBD1. Germline V gene sequence: CDR1 SGHTA, CDR2 FQGNSA. The CDR3 spans 14 residues. Trimming removed 5 bases from V and 5 bases from J; junction bases left unmatched: 6.